This T cell receptor beta chain derives from a study of cytomegalovirus exposure and HLA in healthy donors. Findings of the study overall: Researchers reported in a later analysis that a missense DCLRE1C variant was tied to TCR beta V- and J-gene trimming. The study designated 150 or so TCR beta chains cytomegalovirus-associated. In a later analysis, productive TCRs from donors in an Asian-associated ancestry cluster reportedly carried fewer N-insertions than the cohort mean. With further analysis later on, most CMV-associated TCR beta chains appeared HLA-restricted.

Germline V gives CDR1 GTSNPN, CDR2 SVGIG (reference sequence). This CDR3 has 13 residues. Trimming removed 0 bases from V and 4 bases from J, with 9 bases in between. As concerns this clone: As yet, its antigen is unknown.

PCR was performed using 60 Vbeta and 13 Jbeta primers. Sequencing was performed with immunoSEQ multiplex PCR; in TCRdb, only in-frame clones are kept and a portion is missing. The table lists more than 80,000 clones, 60% to 80% of them singletons, with 2.8% in the top ten. The source is a female donor in good health and CMV-seronegative. This sequence joins TRBV30 and TRBJ1-2; D is perhaps TRBD1 (5 bases). Sequencing was performed on PBMCs. CDR3 bases: TGTGCCTGGAGTGTTCCCGGGGGCTATGGCTACACCTTC. Encoded protein: CAWSVPGGYGYTF. The whole variable domain, remainder taken from reference TRBV30 and TRBJ1-2, is SQTIHQWPATLVQPVGSPLSLECTVEGTSNPNLYWYRQAAGRGLQLLFYSVGIGQISSEVPQNLSASRPQDRQFILSSKKLLLSDSGFYLCAWSVPGGYGYTFGSGTRLTVV.